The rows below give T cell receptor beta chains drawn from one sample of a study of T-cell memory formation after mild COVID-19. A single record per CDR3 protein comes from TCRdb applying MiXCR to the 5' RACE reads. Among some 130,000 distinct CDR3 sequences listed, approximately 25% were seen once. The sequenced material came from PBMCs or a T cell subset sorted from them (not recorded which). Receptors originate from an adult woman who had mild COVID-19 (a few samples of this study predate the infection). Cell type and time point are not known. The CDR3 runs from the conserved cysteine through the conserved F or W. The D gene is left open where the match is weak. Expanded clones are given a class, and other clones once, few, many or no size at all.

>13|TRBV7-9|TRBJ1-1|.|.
TGTGCCACGAGGACGGTAATGAACACTGAAGCTTTCTTT
CATRTVMNTEAFF
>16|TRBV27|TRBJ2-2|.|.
TGTGCCACCACCGCCGCTGGACGGACGAACACCGGGGAGCTGTTTTTT
CATTAAGRTNTGELFF
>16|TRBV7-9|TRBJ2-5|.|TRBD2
TGTGCCAGCAGCGAAACTAGCGGGAGGAACCAAGAGACCCAGTACTTC
CASSETSGRNQETQYF
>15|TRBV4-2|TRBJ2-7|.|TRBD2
TGTGCCAGCAGCCAAGGCGGGGACTACTCCTACGAGCAGTACTTC
CASSQGGDYSYEQYF
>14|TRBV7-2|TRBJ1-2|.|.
TGTGCCAGCACCTCAATCTTAGTTATCTATGGCTACACCTTC
CASTSILVIYGYTF
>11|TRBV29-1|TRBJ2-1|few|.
TGCAGCGTAGGACCCGGCAATGAGCAGTTCTTC
CSVGPGNEQFF
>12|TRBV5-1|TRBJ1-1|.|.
TGCGCCAGCAGACTGACACAATCTGAAGCTTTCTTT
CASRLTQSEAFF
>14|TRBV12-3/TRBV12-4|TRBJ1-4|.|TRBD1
TGTGCCAGCAGTTTGACAGGGGCGGGTGAAAAACTGTTTTTT
CASSLTGAGEKLFF
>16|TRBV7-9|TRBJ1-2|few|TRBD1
TGTGCCAGCAGCTTAACAGGGGGAGGGATGGACTATGGCTACACCTTC
CASSLTGGGMDYGYTF
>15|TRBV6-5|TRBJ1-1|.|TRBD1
TGTGCCAGCAGTTACTCGGAACAGGGGGAAACTGAAGCTTTCTTT
CASSYSEQGETEAFF
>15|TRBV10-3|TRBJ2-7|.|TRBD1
TGTGCCATCAGTGAGTCAGGACAGGGGTCCTACGAGCAGTACTTC
CAISESGQGSYEQYF
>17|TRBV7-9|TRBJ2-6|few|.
TGTGCCAGCAGCTTAGCTGGGGGAACCTCTGGGGCCAACGTCCTGACTTTC
CASSLAGGTSGANVLTF
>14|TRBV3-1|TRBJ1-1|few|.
TGTGCCAGCAGCCAAGTTTCCAGGAACACTGAAGCTTTCTTT
CASSQVSRNTEAFF
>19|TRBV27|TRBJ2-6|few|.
TGTGCCAGCACCCGTGACTCAGGGGGGCCCAGCTCTGGGGCCAACGTCCTGACTTTC
CASTRDSGGPSSGANVLTF
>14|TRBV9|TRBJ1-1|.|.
TGTGCCAGCAGCGGAAGGGGCGGTTTTCGTGAAGCTTTCTTT
CASSGRGGFREAFF